This T cell receptor (beta chain) is from a study of identical twins. CDR1 and CDR2 from the germline V gene are SGHRS and YFSETQ. The CDR3 has 16 amino acids. V was cut by 1 base and J by 2 bases, with 14 bases left in between. All donors were healthy Caucasians. TCRdb reanalysed the 5' RACE reads using MiXCR and keeps one entry per CDR3 protein. The sample consists of a few hundred thousand distinct CDR3 sequences, approximately 10% of them appearing once. This sample also appeared in a second study, on yellow fever vaccine responses in identical twins.

J is TRBJ2-3 and V is TRBV5-1; a possible D gene is TRBD2 (6 bases). Sequencing used PBMCs. The sequence came from a woman aged 18-35 years in good health. CDR3 bases: TGCGCCAGCAGCTTGATGCCGGGGGTTTCCACAGATACGCAGTATTTT. Translation gives CASSLMPGVSTDTQYF.